These 17 T cell receptor beta chains share one sample of origin, sequenced in a study of cytomegalovirus exposure and HLA in healthy donors. PCR used 60 Vbeta primers and 13 Jbeta primers. Data came from immunoSEQ multiplex PCR; TCRdb stores just in-frame clones and leaves some out. This table lists just over 60,000 clones. Sequenced input: PBMCs. The source of these receptors is a man in his thirties or forties in good health and CMV-seropositive.

V usage is TRBV7-9 and J usage is TRBJ2-3; 10 bases are shared with TRBD2. This CDR3 contains 18 residues. The V and J ends lost 0 bases and 6 bases, in that order; junction bases with no gene match: 12. CDR1 is SEHNR and CDR2 is FQNEAQ in the germline V gene (reference sequence). The CDR3 region is CASSLASGGLSLLDTQYF. The CDR3 region has the DNA TGTGCCAGCAGCTTAGCTAGCGGGGGGCTCTCCCTTCTGGATACGCAGTATTTT.

The V and J genes are TRBV25-1 and TRBJ2-7; TRBD1 aligns across 8 bases. With 0 bases clipped from V and 3 bases from J, the junction kept 4 bases outside the gene matches. This CDR3 is built from 15 residues. Germline values: CDR1 MGHDK, CDR2 SYGVNS. CDR3: CASSEYPTGVYEQYF. DNA for the CDR3: TGTGCCAGCAGTGAATATCCGACAGGGGTCTACGAGCAGTACTTC.

The V gene is TRBV6-4, the J gene TRBJ2-7; 7 nucleotides align to TRBD1. The CDR3 spans 15 residues. Germline lookup yields CDR1 MRHNA and CDR2 SNTAGT. After removal of 2 bases from V and 4 bases from J, the junction contained 8 bases not matched to a gene. CDR3 in DNA: TGTGCCAGCAGTGACCCCCTCGACAGGGTTTACGAGCAGTACTTC. It codes for CASSDPLDRVYEQYF.

The rearrangement uses TRBV4-1 and TRBJ1-1; D is undetermined. The CDR3 has 14 amino acids. Trimming left V 0 bases short and J 0 bases short, with 5 bases between. Germline V gives CDR1 MGHRA, CDR2 YSYEKL. CDR3 nucleotides: TGCGCCAGCAGCCAAGATCTCCTGAACACTGAAGCTTTCTTT. Encoded protein: CASSQDLLNTEAFF.

This chain uses TRBV6-4 with TRBJ2-1; 13 bases line up with TRBD2. There are 15 residues in the CDR3. The germline V gene has CDR1 MRHNA and CDR2 SNTAGT. V lost 3 bases and J lost 4; bases outside the gene matches: 0. Here the CDR3 reads CASSELAGGYNEQFF. DNA for the CDR3: TGTGCCAGCAGTGAACTAGCGGGAGGGTACAATGAGCAGTTCTTC.

V and J are TRBV5-4 and TRBJ2-1; TRBD2 matches 7 bases. The V gene end was trimmed by 4 bases and the J gene end by 8 bases; junction bases not matched to a gene: 12. The CDR3 has 15 amino acids. Per germline, CDR1 SGHNT and CDR2 YYREEE (reference sequence). CDR3 sequence reads: CASSQVVRGEHEQFF. Written as DNA, the CDR3 is TGTGCCAGCAGCCAGGTCGTACGGGGGGAGCATGAGCAGTTCTTC.

The V call is TRBV5-6, the J call TRBJ1-4; 7 bases fit TRBD1. Looked up from germline, CDR1 is SGHDT and CDR2 is YYEEEE. The CDR3 has 14 residues. V shed 1 base, J shed 6 bases, and the junction held 3 bases outside the gene matches. CDR3 sequence: CASSLTGDDEKLFF. In DNA form, the CDR3 reads TGTGCCAGCAGCTTGACAGGGGATGATGAAAAACTGTTTTTT.

This rearrangement joins TRBV4-1 to TRBJ1-2; unclear D gene. The CDR3 has 13 amino acids. V was trimmed by 2 bases and J by 6 bases, leaving 10 bases between them. From germline, CDR1 is MGHRA and CDR2 YSYEKL. In nucleotides, the CDR3 is TGCGCCAGCAGCCAAAGCAACGGGAATGGCTACACCTTC. Its translation: CASSQSNGNGYTF.

V usage is TRBV19 and J usage is TRBJ1-2; unclear D gene. The CDR3 covers 13 residues. Per the germline V gene, CDR1 is LNHDA and CDR2 is SQIVND (reference sequence). Between the trimmed V and J ends, which lost 5 bases and 4 bases, there was a span of 11 bases. The CDR3 here is CASSQQPSYGYTF. The CDR3 DNA is TGTGCCAGTAGTCAACAGCCCAGCTATGGCTACACCTTC.

The chain uses TRBV19 and TRBJ1-5; weak D call: TRBD1 (5 bases). The CDR3 contains 13 residues. Germline CDR1 is LNHDA and CDR2 is SQIVND (reference sequence). The V end was cut by 5 bases, the J end by 5 bases, with 10 bases between. The CDR3 region has the DNA TGTGCCAGTAGTCGGGGGAGAGATCAGCCCCAGCATTTT. As protein: CASSRGRDQPQHF.

Points on this clone: Other DNA sequences in the sample encode the same CDR3. The rearrangement links TRBV19 to TRBJ2-3; no clear D. From germline, CDR1 is LNHDA and CDR2 SQIVND (reference sequence). V was pared by 6 bases and J by 2 bases, with 9 bases between. CDR3 size: 13 residues. The CDR3 protein is CASRVRPTDTQYF. CDR3 bases: TGTGCCAGTAGGGTGCGGCCCACAGATACGCAGTATTTT.

V and J are TRBV11-2 and TRBJ2-7; TRBD2 might be the D (6 bases). Per the germline V gene, CDR1 is SGHAT and CDR2 is FQNNGV. This CDR3 comprises 15 residues. V was shortened by 1 base and J by 2 bases, with 12 bases between the two germline ends. The CDR3 sequence: CASSLGGGNAYEQYF. CDR3 nucleotides: TGTGCCAGCAGCTTAGGTGGGGGGAATGCCTACGAGCAGTACTTC.

The V and J genes are TRBV6-1 and TRBJ1-5, with 10 bases aligning to TRBD1. There are 14 residues in the CDR3. The trim removed 8 bases at V and 4 bases at J, leaving 5 bases unmatched. CDR1 and CDR2 (germline): MNHNS, SASEGT. The CDR3 DNA follows: TGTGCCAGCCGCGACAGGGGGCGTAATCAGCCCCAGCATTTT. Translated, it gives CASRDRGRNQPQHF.

V and J are TRBV19 and TRBJ1-1, with 7 bases lining up with TRBD1. With 5 bases clipped from V and 5 bases from J, the junction kept 11 bases outside the gene matches. The CDR3 spans 15 residues. The germline CDR1 and CDR2 sequences are LNHDA and SQIVND (reference sequence). The CDR3 nucleotides are TGTGCCAGTAGTCTCAAAGGGGGCGCCGGGACTGAAGCTTTCTTT. Its protein is CASSLKGGAGTEAFF. The variable domain in full, with the rest retrieved from reference TRBV19 and TRBJ1-1, is DGGITQSPKYLFRKEGQNVTLSCEQNLNHDAMYWYRQDPGQGLRLIYYSQIVNDFQKGDIAEGYSVSREKKESFPLTVTSAQKNPTAFYLCASSLKGGAGTEAFFGQGTRLTVV.

The gene calls are TRBV2 and TRBJ2-7, with no clear D. The CDR3 is 12 amino acids. In germline, CDR1 is SNHLY, CDR2 FYNNEI. Trimming shortened V by 1 base and J by 7 bases, and 8 bases separated the two germline ends. CDR3 sequence reads: CASSEVQREQYF. The CDR3 DNA reads as TGTGCCAGCAGTGAAGTTCAGAGGGAGCAGTACTTC.

The V gene is TRBV6-5, the J gene TRBJ2-5, with D tentatively TRBD1 (7 bases). The V gene lost 7 bases and the J gene lost 4 bases, with 13 bases spanning the gap. Germline V gene sequence: CDR1 MNHEY, CDR2 SVGAGI. This CDR3 contains 13 residues. CDR3 loop: CASNRQGGETQYF. CDR3 DNA: TGTGCCAGCAACCGACAGGGAGGAGAGACCCAGTACTTC.

Concerning this clone: This sample also contains other DNA sequences that code for the same CDR3. The rearrangement links TRBV6-1 to TRBJ1-1; possibly TRBD1 for D (5 bases). Germline V gene sequence: CDR1 MNHNS, CDR2 SASEGT. Trimming took off 1 base at V and 8 bases at J, with 14 bases between the two ends. This CDR3 region has 14 residues. CDR3 DNA: TGTGCCAGCAGTGAAGAGGCAGGGCGGAGCGAAGCTTTCTTT. Protein sequence: CASSEEAGRSEAFF.